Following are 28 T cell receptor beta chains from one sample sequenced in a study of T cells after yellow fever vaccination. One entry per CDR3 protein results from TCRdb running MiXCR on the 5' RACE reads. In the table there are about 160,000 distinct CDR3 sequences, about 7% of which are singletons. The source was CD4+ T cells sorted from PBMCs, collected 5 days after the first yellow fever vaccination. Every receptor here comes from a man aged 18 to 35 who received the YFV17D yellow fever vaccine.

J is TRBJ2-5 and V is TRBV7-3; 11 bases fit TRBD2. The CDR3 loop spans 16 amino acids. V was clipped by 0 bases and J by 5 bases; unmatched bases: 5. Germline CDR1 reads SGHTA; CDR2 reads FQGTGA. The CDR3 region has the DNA TGTGCCAGCAGCTTAACTAGCGGGGGGGCCCGTGAGACCCAGTACTTC. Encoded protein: CASSLTSGGARETQYF.

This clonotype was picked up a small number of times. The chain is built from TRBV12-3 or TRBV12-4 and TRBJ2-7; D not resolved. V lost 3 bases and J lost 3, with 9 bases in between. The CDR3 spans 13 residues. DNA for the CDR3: TGTGCCAGCAGTTTCGGGCCTCACTACGAGCAGTACTTC. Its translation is CASSFGPHYEQYF.

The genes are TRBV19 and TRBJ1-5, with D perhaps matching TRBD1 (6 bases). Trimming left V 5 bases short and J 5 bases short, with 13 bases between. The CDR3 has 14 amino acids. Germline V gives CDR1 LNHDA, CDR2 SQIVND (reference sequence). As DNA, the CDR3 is TGTGCCAGTAGTCCGGGGGGCCGGCATCAGCCCCAGCATTTT. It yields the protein CASSPGGRHQPQHF.

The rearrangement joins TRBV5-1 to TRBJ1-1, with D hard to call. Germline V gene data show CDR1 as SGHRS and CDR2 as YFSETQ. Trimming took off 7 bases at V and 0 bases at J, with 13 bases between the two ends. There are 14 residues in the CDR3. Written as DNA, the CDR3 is TGCGCCAGCGGCGTTGGACCAATGAACACTGAAGCTTTCTTT. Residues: CASGVGPMNTEAFF.

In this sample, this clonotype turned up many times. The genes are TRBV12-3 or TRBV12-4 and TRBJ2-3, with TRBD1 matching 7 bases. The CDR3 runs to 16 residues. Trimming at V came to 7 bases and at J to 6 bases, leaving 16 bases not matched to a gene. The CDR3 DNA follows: TGTGCCAGCACCCTTCGAGGACAGGCAAGTAGGGATACGCAGTATTTT. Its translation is CASTLRGQASRDTQYF.

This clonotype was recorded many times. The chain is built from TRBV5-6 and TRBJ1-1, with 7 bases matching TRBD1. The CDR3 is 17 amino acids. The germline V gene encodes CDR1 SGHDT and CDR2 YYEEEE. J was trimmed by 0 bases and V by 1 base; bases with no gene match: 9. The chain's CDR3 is CASSLKRDSLMNTEAFF. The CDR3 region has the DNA TGTGCCAGCAGCTTGAAACGGGACAGCCTCATGAACACTGAAGCTTTCTTT.

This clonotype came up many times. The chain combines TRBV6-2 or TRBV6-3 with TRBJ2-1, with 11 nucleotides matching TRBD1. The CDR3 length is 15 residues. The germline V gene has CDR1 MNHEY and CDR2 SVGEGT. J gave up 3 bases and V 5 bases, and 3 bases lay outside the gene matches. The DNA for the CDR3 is TGTGCCAGCAGTGGGGGACAGGGGGACTACAATGAGCAGTTCTTC. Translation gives CASSGGQGDYNEQFF.

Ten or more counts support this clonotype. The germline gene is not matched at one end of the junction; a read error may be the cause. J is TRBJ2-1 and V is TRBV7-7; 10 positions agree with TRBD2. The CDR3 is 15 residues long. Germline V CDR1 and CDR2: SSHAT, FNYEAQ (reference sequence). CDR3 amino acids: CASSSLAGAINEQFF. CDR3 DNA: TGTGCTAGCAGCTCCCTAGCGGGGGCCATCAATGAGCAGTTCTTC.

DNA for the CDR3: TGTGCCAGCAGGCAGAGGGGACAGGAGAACGAAGGCCCCTATAATTCACCCCTCCACTTT. Residues: CASRQRGQENEGPYNSPLHF. The chain carries TRBV11-1 and TRBJ1-6; 8 positions match TRBD1. The CDR3 contains 20 residues. The germline CDR1 and CDR2 sequences are SGHAT and FQDESV (reference sequence). J gave up 2 bases and V 6 bases, and 18 bases lay outside the gene matches. The entire variable domain, with the rest obtained from reference TRBV11-1 and TRBJ1-6, is as follows: EAEVAQSPRYKITEKSQAVAFWCDPISGHATLYWYRQILGQGPELLVQFQDESVVDDSQLPKDRFSAERLKGVDSTLKIQPAELGDSAMYLCASRQRGQENEGPYNSPLHFGNGTRLTVT.

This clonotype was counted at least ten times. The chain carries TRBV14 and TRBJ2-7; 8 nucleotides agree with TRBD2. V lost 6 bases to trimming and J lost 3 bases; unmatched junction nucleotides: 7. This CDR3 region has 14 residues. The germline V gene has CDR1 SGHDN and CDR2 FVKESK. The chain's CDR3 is CASSRLAGSYEQYF. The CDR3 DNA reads TGTGCCAGCAGTCGATTAGCGGGGAGCTACGAGCAGTACTTC. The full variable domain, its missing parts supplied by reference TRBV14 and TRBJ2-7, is EAGVTQFPSHSVIEKGQTVTLRCDPISGHDNLYWYRRVMGKEIKFLLHFVKESKQDESGMPNNRFLAERTGGTYSTLKVQPAELEDSGVYFCASSRLAGSYEQYFGPGTRLTVT.

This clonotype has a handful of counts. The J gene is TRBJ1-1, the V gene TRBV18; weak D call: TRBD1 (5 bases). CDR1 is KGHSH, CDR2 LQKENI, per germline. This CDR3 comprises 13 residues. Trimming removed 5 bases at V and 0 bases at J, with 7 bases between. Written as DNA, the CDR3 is TGTGCCAGCTCAGCAGGGATGAACACTGAAGCTTTCTTT. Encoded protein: CASSAGMNTEAFF.

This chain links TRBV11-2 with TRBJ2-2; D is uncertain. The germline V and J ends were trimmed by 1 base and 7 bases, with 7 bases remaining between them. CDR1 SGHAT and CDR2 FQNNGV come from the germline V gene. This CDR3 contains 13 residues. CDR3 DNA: TGTGCCAGCAGCTTAGGAATGATCGGGGAGCTGTTTTTT. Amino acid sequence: CASSLGMIGELFF.

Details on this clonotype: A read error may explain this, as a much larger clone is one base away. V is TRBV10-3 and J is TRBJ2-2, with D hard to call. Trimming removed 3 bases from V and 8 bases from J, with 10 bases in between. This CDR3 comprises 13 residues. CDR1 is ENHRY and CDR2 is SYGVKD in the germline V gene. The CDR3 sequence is CAISEGSHGELFF. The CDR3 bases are TGTGCCATCAGTGAAGGGTCCCATGGGGAGCTGTTTTTT.

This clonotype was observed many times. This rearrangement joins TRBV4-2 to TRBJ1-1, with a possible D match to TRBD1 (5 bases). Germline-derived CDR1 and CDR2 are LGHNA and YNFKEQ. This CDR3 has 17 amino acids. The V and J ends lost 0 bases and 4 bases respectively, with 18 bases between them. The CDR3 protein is CASSQEARRAGVTEAFF. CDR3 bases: TGTGCCAGCAGCCAAGAGGCTCGTAGGGCGGGGGTCACTGAAGCTTTCTTT.

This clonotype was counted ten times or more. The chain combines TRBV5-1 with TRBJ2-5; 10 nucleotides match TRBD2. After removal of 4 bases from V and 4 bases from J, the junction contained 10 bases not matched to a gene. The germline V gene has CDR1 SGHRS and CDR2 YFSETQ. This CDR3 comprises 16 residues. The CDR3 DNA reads TGCGCCAGCAGCCCTGAGCAAGCGGGGGGGGGAGAGACCCAGTACTTC. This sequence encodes CASSPEQAGGGETQYF. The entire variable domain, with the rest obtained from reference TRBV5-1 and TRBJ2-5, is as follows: KAGVTQTPRYLIKTRGQQVTLSCSPISGHRSVSWYQQTPGQGLQFLFEYFSETQRNKGNFPGRFSGRQFSNSRSEMNVSTLELGDSALYLCASSPEQAGGGETQYFGPGTRLLVL.

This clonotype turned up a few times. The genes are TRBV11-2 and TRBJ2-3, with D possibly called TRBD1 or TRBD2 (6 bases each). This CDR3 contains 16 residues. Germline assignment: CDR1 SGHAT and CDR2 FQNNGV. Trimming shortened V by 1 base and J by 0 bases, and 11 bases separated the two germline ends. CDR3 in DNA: TGTGCCAGCAGCTTAGTCCCGGGGGCCAGCACAGATACGCAGTATTTT. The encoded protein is CASSLVPGASTDTQYF. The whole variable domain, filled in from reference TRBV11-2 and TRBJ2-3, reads EAGVAQSPRYKIIEKRQSVAFWCNPISGHATLYWYQQILGQGPKLLIQFQNNGVVDDSQLPKDRFSAERLKGVDSTLKIQPAKLEDSAVYLCASSLVPGASTDTQYFGPGTRLTVL.

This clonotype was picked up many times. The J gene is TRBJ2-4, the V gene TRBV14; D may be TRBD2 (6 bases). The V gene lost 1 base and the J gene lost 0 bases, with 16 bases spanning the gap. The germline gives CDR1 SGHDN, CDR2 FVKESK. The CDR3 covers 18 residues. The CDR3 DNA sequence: TGTGCCAGCAGCCAAGGAGAAAGCGGGCAGCTAGCCAAAAACATTCAGTACTTC. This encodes CASSQGESGQLAKNIQYF. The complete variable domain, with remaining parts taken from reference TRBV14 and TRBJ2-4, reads EAGVTQFPSHSVIEKGQTVTLRCDPISGHDNLYWYRRVMGKEIKFLLHFVKESKQDESGMPNNRFLAERTGGTYSTLKVQPAELEDSGVYFCASSQGESGQLAKNIQYFGAGTRLSVL.

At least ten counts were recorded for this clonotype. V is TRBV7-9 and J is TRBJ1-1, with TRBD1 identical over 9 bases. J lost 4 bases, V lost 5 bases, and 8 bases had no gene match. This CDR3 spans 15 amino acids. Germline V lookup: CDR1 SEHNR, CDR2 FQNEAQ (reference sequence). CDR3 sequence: CASSDNRGLSTEAFF. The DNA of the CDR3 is TGTGCCAGCAGCGATAACAGGGGGCTGAGCACTGAAGCTTTCTTT.

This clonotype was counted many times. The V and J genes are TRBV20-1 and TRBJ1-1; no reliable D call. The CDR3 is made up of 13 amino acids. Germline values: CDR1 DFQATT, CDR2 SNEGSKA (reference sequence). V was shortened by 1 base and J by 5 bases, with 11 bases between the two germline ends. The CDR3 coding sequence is TGCAGTGCTAGAGGGCCGGGTGGGACTGAAGCTTTCTTT. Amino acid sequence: CSARGPGGTEAFF.

CDR3 region: CASSPVPGQGATAKLFF. CDR3 nucleotides: TGTGCCAGCAGCCCAGTCCCGGGACAGGGAGCAACGGCAAAACTGTTTTTT. V gene TRBV6-5 combines with J gene TRBJ1-4; 9 bases match TRBD1. The junction had 18 bases not matched to a gene; V was cut back by 6 bases and J by 10 bases. This CDR3 is built from 17 residues. From germline, CDR1 is MNHEY and CDR2 SVGAGI.

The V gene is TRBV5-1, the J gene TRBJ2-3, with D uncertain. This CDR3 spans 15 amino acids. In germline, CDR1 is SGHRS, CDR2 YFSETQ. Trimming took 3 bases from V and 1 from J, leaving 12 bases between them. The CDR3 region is CASSWAGAGTDTQYF. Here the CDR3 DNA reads TGCGCCAGCAGCTGGGCCGGCGCGGGCACAGATACGCAGTATTTT.

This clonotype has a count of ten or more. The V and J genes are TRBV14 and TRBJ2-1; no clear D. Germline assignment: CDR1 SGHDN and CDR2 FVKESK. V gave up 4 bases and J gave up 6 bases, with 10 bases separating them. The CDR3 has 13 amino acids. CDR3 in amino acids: CASSPPGFNEQFF. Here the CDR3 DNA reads TGTGCCAGCAGCCCTCCGGGTTTCAATGAGCAGTTCTTC.

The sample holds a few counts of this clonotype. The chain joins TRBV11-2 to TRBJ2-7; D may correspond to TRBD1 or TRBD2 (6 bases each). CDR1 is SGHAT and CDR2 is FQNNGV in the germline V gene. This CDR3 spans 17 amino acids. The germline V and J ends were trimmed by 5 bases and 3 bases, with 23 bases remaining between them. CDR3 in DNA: TGTGCCAGCAGCCCTAGCACGGGGGCGCCACTCCACTACGAGCAGTACGTC. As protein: CASSPSTGAPLHYEQYV.

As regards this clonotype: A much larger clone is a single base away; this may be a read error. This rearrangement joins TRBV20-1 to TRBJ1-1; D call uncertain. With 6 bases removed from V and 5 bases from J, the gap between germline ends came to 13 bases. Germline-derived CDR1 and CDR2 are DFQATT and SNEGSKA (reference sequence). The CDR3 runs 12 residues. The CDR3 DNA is TGCAGTGCAACCACAGATAAGACTGAAGCTTTCTTT. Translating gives CSATTDKTEAFF.

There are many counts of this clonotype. CDR3: CASSPGHSYEQYF. The CDR3, as DNA: TGTGCCAGCAGCCCGGGACACTCCTACGAGCAGTACTTC. V is TRBV11-3 and J is TRBJ2-7; D possibly corresponds to TRBD1 (6 bases). Germline CDR1 and CDR2: SGHNT and YENEEA. This CDR3 has 13 residues. Deletions cut 5 bases from V and 0 bases from J, with 8 bases between.

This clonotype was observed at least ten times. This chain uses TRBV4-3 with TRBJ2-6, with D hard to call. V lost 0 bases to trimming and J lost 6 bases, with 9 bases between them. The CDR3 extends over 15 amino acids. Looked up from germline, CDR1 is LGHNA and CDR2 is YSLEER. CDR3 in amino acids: CASSQEGRSANVLTF. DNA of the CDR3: TGCGCCAGCAGCCAAGAAGGACGATCGGCCAACGTCCTGACTTTC.

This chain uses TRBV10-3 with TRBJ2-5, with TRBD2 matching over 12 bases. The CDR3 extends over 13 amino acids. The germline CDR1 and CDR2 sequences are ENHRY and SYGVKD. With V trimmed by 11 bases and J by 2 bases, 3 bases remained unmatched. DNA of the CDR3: TGTGCCGTAGGACTAGCGGGACAAGAGACCCAGTACTTC. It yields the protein CAVGLAGQETQYF.

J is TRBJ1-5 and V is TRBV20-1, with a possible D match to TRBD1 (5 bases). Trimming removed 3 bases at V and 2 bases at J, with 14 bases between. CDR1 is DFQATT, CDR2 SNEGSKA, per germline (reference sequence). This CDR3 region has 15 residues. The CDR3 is CSASAATAGNQPQHF. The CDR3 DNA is TGCAGTGCTAGCGCCGCGACAGCCGGCAATCAGCCCCAGCATTTT.